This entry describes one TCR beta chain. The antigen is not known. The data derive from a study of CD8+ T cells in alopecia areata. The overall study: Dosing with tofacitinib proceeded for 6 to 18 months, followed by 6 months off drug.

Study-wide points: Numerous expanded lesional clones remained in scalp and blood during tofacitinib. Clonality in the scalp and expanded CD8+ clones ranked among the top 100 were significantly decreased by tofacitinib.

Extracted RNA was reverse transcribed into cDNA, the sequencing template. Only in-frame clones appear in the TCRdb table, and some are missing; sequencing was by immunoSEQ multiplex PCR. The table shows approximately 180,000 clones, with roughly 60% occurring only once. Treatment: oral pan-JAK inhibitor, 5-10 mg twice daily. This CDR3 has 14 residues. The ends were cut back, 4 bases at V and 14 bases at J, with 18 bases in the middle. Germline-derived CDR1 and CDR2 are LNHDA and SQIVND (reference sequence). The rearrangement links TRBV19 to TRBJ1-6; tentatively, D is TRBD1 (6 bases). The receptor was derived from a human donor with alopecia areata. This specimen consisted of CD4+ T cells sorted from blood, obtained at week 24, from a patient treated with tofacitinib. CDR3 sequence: CASSTSSQGLTLHF. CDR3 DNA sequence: TGTGCCAGTAGTACCAGCTCACAGGGTCTCACCCTCCACTTT.